The T cell receptor beta chain described here comes from a study of cytomegalovirus exposure and HLA in healthy donors listed by TCRdb under 2017. About the full investigation: According to an earlier analysis of 550 to 700 of the donors, some 180 million T cells yielded 90 million to 140 million unique TCR beta sequences and 276 Gb of sequence data. Of the roughly 420 genotyped donors, roughly 76% were placed in the genetic ancestry cluster associated with self-reported Caucasian donors. Both class I and class II loci were covered by HLA typing, at four-digit resolution. Using immunosequencing, the study profiled T cell repertoires from 500 to 800 subjects and related those repertoires to cytomegalovirus serostatus. In an earlier analysis of around 540 of the donors, high-throughput TCR beta sequencing was used to judge whether each TCR beta V gene segment behaved as functional or pseudogenic. An early release that covered around 590 HLA-typed donors contained approximately 300 gigabases of sequencing data and 65 million to 100 million unique TCR sequences. Rather than drawing on any new phenotypic data, the later analysis identified candidate immune exposures from TCR beta sequences and the way those sequences occurred across donors. Every discovery cohort repertoire had been produced on one sequencing platform. Donor age, sex, ethnicity and CMV serostatus were collected together with the repertoire data. To predict cytomegalovirus infection status, the study brought together high-throughput TCR immunosequencing, statistical association of individual TCRs with disease status, and machine learning. Among almost 400 genotyped donors of the cohort, an average of approximately 250,000 unique TCR beta nucleotide sequences were sequenced per donor, roughly 20% of them non-productive. Genome-wide SNP genotypes for about three fifths of the 666 donors were used in a later genetic analysis, which treated that subset as a discovery cohort. The study aimed to test whether cataloging public T cell receptors could reveal signatures of past pathogen exposure. Four to six DR-DQ haplotypes were handled as single units for association and clustering, since linkage in the cohort was strong. The number of typed donors differed by locus: about 620-640 for A, B, C, DRB1 and DQB1; 522 for DQA1; over 600 for DPA1; and 400 to 480 for DPB1. Besides the first cohort of 666 subjects, a separate validation cohort made up of 90 to 150 different subjects was used. To study patterns of TCR occurrence, a later analysis re-analyzed previously published TCR beta repertoires from just over 650 donors and added high-resolution HLA genotyping.

The cohort comprised 550 to 700 healthy bone marrow donors. Cohort members were all nominally healthy when sampled, although unrecorded immune exposures were likely present. The donor was CMV seropositive and belonged to the group of 250 to 300 seropositive cohort members. A peripheral blood sample was collected from each donor, and TCR beta sequencing was performed on peripheral blood mononuclear cells. Genomic DNA extraction from the blood cell samples was performed with the Qiagen DNeasy Blood Extraction Kit. Library preparation was by the immunoSEQ multiplex PCR assay. For the multiplex PCR, a mixture combining 60 forward primers for TCR Vbeta segments and 13 reverse primers for TCR Jbeta segments was used. The CDR3 region of rearranged TCR beta genes was amplified from genomic DNA by a multiplex PCR assay. On the Illumina HiSeq System, the amplified TCR beta libraries were sequenced as 87-base-pair reads. As for the original processing: In a later analysis, 70 million to 95 million unique TCR beta chains were counted across the 666 repertoires, and roughly 11 million of these chains were shared by at least two donors. Raw reads were error-corrected and collapsed into unique sequences by a nearest-neighbor algorithm in which closely related sequences were merged to remove PCR and sequencing errors. To assign V, D and J gene segments, CDR3 sequences were aligned to IMGT reference sequences. For a sequence to be retained, at least a six-nucleotide match to both a V gene segment and a J gene segment was required. Rearrangements were called productive when the CDR3 lacked stop codons and stayed in frame with V and J; all others were non-productive. Following IMGT convention, CDR3 was defined as the stretch from the second conserved V-encoded cysteine to the conserved J-encoded phenylalanine. Sequences without an unambiguous match to a single V gene segment were excluded from the earlier analysis of almost 600 of the donors. In an earlier analysis of a few hundred of the donors, V segments were called functional above 56.7% productive rearrangements and were called segregating when the between-donor standard deviation exceeded 5%. A statistical classification framework was built to diagnose cytomegalovirus status from the catalog of TCR beta chain sequences. In a later analysis, V and J genes were assigned by comparing TCR nucleotide sequences against IMGT/GENE-DB human TR gene sequences. The TCRdist pipeline was used in a later analysis to assign CDR3 sequences and most-parsimonious VDJ recombination scenarios. In a later analysis, each TCR beta chain was defined by its CDR3 amino acid sequence together with its V-gene family, and reads lacking a unique V-gene family were excluded. A later analysis removed roughly 590 highly shared, low-generation-probability nucleotide sequences to deal with suspected cross-contamination and a sequencing artifact. A later analysis calculated a clonal expansion index for each public chain from normalized within-repertoire ranks of inferred template counts. In a later analysis, generation probabilities were computed using a VDJ recombination model fitted to out-of-frame rearrangements, and the results were checked against IGoR. Hypergeometric tests were used in a later analysis to score TCR-TCR, TCR-HLA and TCR-CMV co-occurrence, with a repertoire-size bias correction applied to the TCR pairs. A later analysis estimated false discovery rates by permuting HLA or CMV assignments 20 times. A later analysis grouped co-occurring TCRs with DBSCAN, adding TCRdist sequence similarity when clustering within HLA-allele-positive subsets. Co-occurrence clustering excluded repertoires with fewer than 30,000 or more than 120,000 public chains, plus five with anomalous nucleotide sharing. TCRdb's version of the immuneACCESS table is confined to in-frame rearrangements and falls short of the full clone set. An unresolved V gene accounts for under half of the shortfall where checked; the remainder is of unknown origin. V, J and clone size reflect that table, while D and trimming were determined from the DNA. This sample lists roughly 150,000 clones; about 72% were detected once. The top ten constitute around 2.2% of the sample.

CDR3 length: 15 amino acids, cysteine to phenylalanine. The entry retains the CDR3 DNA only, 45 bases that are in frame from base 1. After removal of 5 bases from V and 8 bases from J, the junction retains 10 bases not matched to a gene. The germline V gene gives CDR1 as MDHEN and CDR2 as SYDVKM. For this clone: Which antigen it targets is not known. Per-base quality was not reported, and no clone a single base away is much larger than it.

Overall study outcomes, separate from this receptor: CMV serostatus was the only immune exposure information available for the cohort. When HLA alleles, especially DR and DQ, strongly co-occurred, TCR associations were difficult to assign to individual alleles. Most CMV-associated TCR beta chains appeared to be HLA-restricted in a later analysis, and the HLA associations seemed to be driven largely by CMV exposure. Some IMGT-functional V segments, including TRBV6-2 and TRBV6-3, could not be told apart with the 87-base-pair reads, so those segments were excluded. An association between a missense DCLRE1C variant and V-gene and J-gene trimming of TCR beta chains was found in a later genetic analysis and replicated in an independent cohort. According to a later genetic analysis, donors in an Asian-associated ancestry cluster had fewer N-insertions in productive TCRs than the approximately 630-donor mean. Presence/absence analyses assumed roughly uniform sequencing depth across donors, an assumption that may not hold. A cluster of highly shared sequence variants was judged likely to represent a technical artifact of the sequencing pipeline. A later analysis found that TCR association rates varied across HLA loci, with DRB1 alleles showing the most associated TCRs and HLA-C alleles the fewest. A further reported finding was that TCR beta sequences accurately predicted the HLA-A and HLA-B alleles for most subjects in the first cohort. A few of the identified cytomegalovirus-associated TCR beta chains were confirmed in vitro to be specific for cytomegalovirus antigens. Correlated functional status among segregating V segments might reflect linkage disequilibrium, but an unknown experimental factor could not be ruled out. In an earlier analysis of some 500 of the donors, most TCR beta V segments were observed in productive rearrangements about 87% or about 30% of the time, broadly matching IMGT annotations. Compared with equally common non-associated chains, HLA-associated TCR beta chains in a later analysis were more clonally expanded and had lower generation probabilities. In this cohort, only TCR beta chains were sequenced, and detectable features were limited by the absence of alpha or paired-chain data. HLA typing was unavailable for some donors at each locus, so association tests used only the typed subset. A later analysis reported that several top co-occurrence clusters appeared linked to parvovirus B19, influenza, CMV and Epstein-Barr virus. It was suggested by the authors that the approach could potentially be generalized to other disease states and immunological phenotypes. Specific HLA alleles were associated with more than 15,000 TCR beta sequences at a false discovery rate of 0.05 in a later analysis. Across donors, most TCR sequences were observed very rarely, whereas some public TCRs were present in many individuals. Over 15 rarely observed V segments, including chromosome 9 orphons, were excluded from the earlier analysis of a few hundred of the donors because counts were too low. The study gave a list of about 160 TCR beta chains associated with cytomegalovirus. The classifier was reported to diagnose cytomegalovirus status with high specificity and sensitivity in both the original cohort and the validation cohort.

In this chain, TRBV28 is recombined with TRBJ1-4, with 8 bases in between that match TRBD1. The clonotype was recovered from a man aged 45-65 years in good health and CMV-seropositive. The source material was PBMCs. The bases are TGTGCCAGCAGTGTTGGGACAGGCCGGGGGGAAAAACTGTTTTTT. This yields the protein CASSVGTGRGEKLFF. When the CDR3 is completed using the reference TRBV28 and TRBJ1-4 genes on either side, the full variable domain is DVKVTQSSRYLVKRTGEKVFLECVQDMDHENMFWYRQDPGLGLRLIYFSYDVKMKEKGDIPEGYSVSREKKERFSLILESASTNQTSMYLCASSVGTGRGEKLFFGSGTQLSVL.